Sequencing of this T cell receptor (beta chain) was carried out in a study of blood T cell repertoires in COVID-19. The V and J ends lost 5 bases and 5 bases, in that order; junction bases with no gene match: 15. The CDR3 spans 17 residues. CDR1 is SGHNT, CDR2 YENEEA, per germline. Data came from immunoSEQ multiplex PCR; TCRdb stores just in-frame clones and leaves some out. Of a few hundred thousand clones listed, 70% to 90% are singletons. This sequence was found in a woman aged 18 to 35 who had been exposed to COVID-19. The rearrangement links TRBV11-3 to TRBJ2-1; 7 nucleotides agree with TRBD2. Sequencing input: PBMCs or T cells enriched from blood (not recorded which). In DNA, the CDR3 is TGTGCCAGCAGCCACAGGCCCCGCGGGAGCGCTAACAATGAGCAGTTCTTC. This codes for CASSHRPRGSANNEQFF.